What follows are 26 T cell receptor beta chains derived from one specimen sequenced in a study of sequential checkpoint blockade in melanoma (dated by TCRdb to the late 2010s). Preparation of the library involved the immunoSEQ multiplex PCR assay. TCRdb's version of the immuneACCESS table is confined to in-frame rearrangements and falls short of the full clone set. An unresolved V gene accounts for under half of the shortfall where checked; the remainder is of unknown origin. A total of 12,000 or so clones appear in this sample, 25% to 35% of them only once. Jointly, the top ten make up roughly 17% of the sample. What this sample's treatment or condition label stands for: randomized to nivolumab then ipilimumab (arm A) or the reverse (arm B). The input for sequencing was tumor tissue (inferred from file names), taken from a patient given nivolumab and ipilimumab in sequence. The receptor set was obtained from a human donor with melanoma.

This clone occurred a few times. The rearrangement joins TRBV18 to TRBJ1-1; TRBD1 is a possible D gene (5 bases). Trimming shortened V by 3 bases and J by 7 bases, and 15 bases separated the two germline ends. Germline lookup yields CDR1 KGHSH and CDR2 LQKENI. The CDR3 loop spans 14 amino acids. CDR3 protein: CASSPSGRGHEAFF. CDR3 in DNA: TGTGCCAGCTCACCCTCCGGGAGGGGCCATGAAGCTTTCTTT.

In this sample, this clone turned up a few times. The gene calls are TRBV28 and TRBJ1-2, with 8 bases identical to TRBD1. Germline CDR1 is MDHEN and CDR2 is SYDVKM. The CDR3 extends over 15 amino acids. J was trimmed by 4 bases and V by 5 bases; bases with no gene match: 9. CDR3 bases: TGTGCCAGCAGTCTCAGGGGGCTCACGGGCTATGGCTACACCTTC. This translates into CASSLRGLTGYGYTF.

This clone has only a few counts. V is TRBV6-8 and J is TRBJ2-2, with 7 bases identical to TRBD1. The V gene's germline CDR1 is MNHGY and CDR2 SAAAGT. Trimming at V came to 5 bases and at J to 3 bases, leaving 12 bases not matched to a gene. CDR3 length equals 17 residues. The CDR3 reads CASSVRDRAFDTGELFF. The CDR3 nucleotides read TGTGCCAGCAGTGTCCGAGACAGGGCGTTCGACACCGGGGAGCTGTTTTTT.

The chain employs TRBV23-1 and TRBJ2-7; D gene unclear. TRBV23-1 is identified as an open reading frame with a role that is uncertain. V gave up 6 bases and J gave up 2 bases, with 20 bases separating them. The CDR3 is made up of 16 amino acids. The CDR3 loop is CASSQAALPGAYEQYF. In DNA, the CDR3 is TGCGCCAGCAGCCAAGCCGCCCTACCAGGAGCCTACGAGCAGTACTTC.

The chain carries TRBV19 and TRBJ2-2, with 8 nucleotides matching TRBD2. CDR1 and CDR2 from the germline V gene are LNHDA and SQIVND (reference sequence). This CDR3 is built from 15 residues. V dropped 4 bases and J dropped 3; count of bases not matched to a gene: 4. The CDR3 loop reads CASSTGLGHTGELFF. The CDR3 nucleotides are TGTGCCAGTAGTACGGGACTAGGTCACACCGGGGAGCTGTTTTTT.

The rearrangement links TRBV23-1 to TRBJ1-5; 8 nucleotides align to TRBD1. TRBV23-1 counts as an open reading frame of uncertain function. V lost 3 bases, J lost 5 bases, and 9 bases stayed unmatched. This CDR3 region has 16 residues. For the CDR3, the DNA is TGCGCCAGCAGTCACAGAGACAGGGGCGAAGATCAGCCCCAGCATTTT. This translates into CASSHRDRGEDQPQHF.

This clone showed up many times. J is TRBJ2-7 and V is TRBV11-3; a weak D match, TRBD2 (6 bases). V dropped 2 bases and J dropped 2 bases, with 10 bases sitting between them. This CDR3 is built from 14 residues. Germline CDR1 and CDR2: SGHNT and YENEEA. The CDR3 is CASSLSGYPYEQYF. The CDR3 region has the DNA TGTGCCAGCAGCTTAAGCGGGTACCCCTACGAGCAGTACTTC.

The chain links TRBV6-8 to TRBJ1-2; no clear D gene. V was shortened by 2 bases and J by 6 bases, with 10 bases between the two germline ends. The CDR3 runs to 13 residues. Germline-derived CDR1 and CDR2 are MNHGY and SAAAGT. DNA of the CDR3: TGTGCCAGCAGTTACCTCGAAAAGGATGGCTACACCTTC. It specifies CASSYLEKDGYTF.

This clone was detected only a few times. V is TRBV6-8 and J is TRBJ2-1, with 12 nucleotides matching TRBD2. This CDR3 region has 18 residues. The ends lost 3 bases at V and 8 bases at J; junction bases unmatched: 14. Germline values: CDR1 MNHGY, CDR2 SAAAGT. CDR3 bases: TGTGCCAGCAGTTATTTCGGCCTAGCGGGAGGGCCCGGTGATGAGCAGTTCTTC. It codes for CASSYFGLAGGPGDEQFF.

This clone was found a few times. The chain links TRBV9 to TRBJ2-3; TRBD2 aligns across 9 bases. Unmatched junction bases numbered 8, after V lost 0 bases and J lost 0 bases. This CDR3 contains 18 residues. Germline values: CDR1 SGDLS, CDR2 YYNGEE. Here the CDR3 DNA reads TGTGCCAGCAGCGTAGGAGTTGGGGGACTAGCTAGCACAGATACGCAGTATTTT. Amino acids: CASSVGVGGLASTDTQYF. Drawing the rest from reference TRBV9 and TRBJ2-3, the complete variable domain is DSGVTQTPKHLITATGQRVTLRCSPRSGDLSVYWYQQSLDQGLQFLIQYYNGEERAKGNILERFSAQQFPDLHSELNLSSLELGDSALYFCASSVGVGGLASTDTQYFGPGTRLTVL.

The chain joins TRBV28 to TRBJ2-6; TRBD1 agrees at 8 bases. Germline V lookup: CDR1 MDHEN, CDR2 SYDVKM. With 7 bases clipped from V and 6 bases from J, the junction kept 5 bases outside the gene matches. The CDR3 runs to 14 residues. The CDR3 sequence is CASIGTGVANVLTF. In DNA, the CDR3 is TGTGCCAGCATAGGGACAGGTGTGGCCAACGTCCTGACTTTC.

V gene TRBV28 combines with J gene TRBJ2-7; D might be TRBD1 or TRBD2, each matching 5 bases. This CDR3 has 15 amino acids. Germline V lookup: CDR1 MDHEN, CDR2 SYDVKM. The germline V and J ends were trimmed by 8 bases and 1 base, with 18 bases remaining between them. The CDR3 DNA sequence: TGTGCCAGCGGCCTCCGTGGGGGAGTGTCCTACGAGCAGTACTTC. Amino acids: CASGLRGGVSYEQYF.

This clone is classed as medium-sized (0.01 to 0.1%). V and J are TRBV10-3 and TRBJ1-4; D gene uncertain. This CDR3 is built from 17 residues. Trimming shortened V by 2 bases and J by 2 bases, and 15 bases separated the two germline ends. Per germline, CDR1 ENHRY and CDR2 SYGVKD. The CDR3: CAISEPIAGRTNEKLFF. As DNA, the CDR3 is TGTGCCATCAGTGAGCCAATTGCAGGCCGGACTAATGAAAAACTGTTTTTT.

This clone was seen a single time. V usage is TRBV10-2 and J usage is TRBJ2-2; 11 bases map to TRBD2. Trimming removed 7 bases from V and 4 bases from J; junction bases left unmatched: 5. Per the germline V gene, CDR1 is WSHSY and CDR2 is SAAADI. The CDR3 length is 15 residues. The CDR3 DNA reads TGCGCCAGCACCTTAGCGGGAGGGGGCACCGGGGAGCTGTTTTTT. Translated: CASTLAGGGTGELFF.

This clone came up a few times. The chain joins TRBV28 to TRBJ2-6; TRBD2 aligns across 11 bases. Germline-derived CDR1 and CDR2 are MDHEN and SYDVKM. V shed 5 bases and J 0 bases; nucleotides not matched to a gene: 15. The CDR3 contains 21 residues. For the CDR3, the DNA is TGTGCCAGCAGTGGACTAGCGGGTAGTGTTCCCGTCCTCTCTGGGGCCAACGTCCTGACTTTC. Its translation: CASSGLAGSVPVLSGANVLTF.

This sequence joins TRBV9 and TRBJ2-1, with D perhaps matching TRBD1 (5 bases). V was shortened by 7 bases and J by 1 base, with 12 bases between the two germline ends. Per the germline V gene, CDR1 is SGDLS and CDR2 is YYNGEE. The CDR3 covers 14 residues. CDR3 nucleotide sequence: TGTGCCAGCCCTACAGGCCATTCCTACAATGAGCAGTTCTTC. Translating gives CASPTGHSYNEQFF.

The chain combines TRBV18 with TRBJ2-5; D is unresolved. Germline CDR1 is KGHSH and CDR2 is LQKENI. The CDR3 loop spans 14 amino acids. Trimming cost V 2 bases and J 0 bases, with 7 bases left between them. CDR3 in DNA: TGTGCCAGCTCACCAGGGTTCCACCAAGAGACCCAGTACTTC. It translates to CASSPGFHQETQYF.

This clone was counted at least ten times. This sequence joins TRBV6-8 and TRBJ1-5; TRBD1 agrees at 9 bases. Losses at the gene ends were 5 bases for V and 6 bases for J; bases not matched to a gene: 8. The CDR3 loop spans 15 amino acids. The V gene's germline CDR1 is MNHGY and CDR2 SAAAGT. The CDR3 DNA reads TGTGCCAGCAGTGGTGGGACAGGGTCTAGTCAGCCCCAGCATTTT. This codes for CASSGGTGSSQPQHF.

The V and J genes are TRBV6-8 and TRBJ2-7; unclear D gene. Between the trimmed V and J ends, which lost 0 bases and 0 bases, there was a span of 12 bases. The CDR3 runs 16 residues. Germline CDR1 is MNHGY and CDR2 is SAAAGT. CDR3 sequence (DNA): TGTGCCAGCAGTTACTCGGTACAGACGAGCTCCTACGAGCAGTACTTC. The encoded protein is CASSYSVQTSSYEQYF.

The V call is TRBV10-1, the J call TRBJ2-1, with 14 bases lining up with TRBD2. CDR1 is WNHNN, CDR2 SYGVQD, per germline (reference sequence). The length of the CDR3 is 15 residues. Losses at the gene ends were 6 bases for V and 6 bases for J; bases not matched to a gene: 4. CDR3 sequence: CASSDGTSGSNEQFF. CDR3 nucleotide sequence: TGCGCCAGCAGCGATGGGACTAGCGGGAGCAATGAGCAGTTCTTC.

The J gene is TRBJ2-6, the V gene TRBV19, with D hard to call. Germline lookup yields CDR1 LNHDA and CDR2 SQIVND (reference sequence). V gave up 3 bases and J gave up 0 bases, with 27 bases separating them. CDR3 length: 22 residues. The CDR3, as DNA: TGTGCCAGTAGTATCGTTGCCGGGCCAGGCGGTATCCCCTTCTCTGGGGCCAACGTCCTGACTTTC. Protein product: CASSIVAGPGGIPFSGANVLTF. The full variable domain, completed using reference TRBV19 and TRBJ2-6, is DGGITQSPKYLFRKEGQNVTLSCEQNLNHDAMYWYRQDPGQGLRLIYYSQIVNDFQKGDIAEGYSVSREKKESFPLTVTSAQKNPTAFYLCASSIVAGPGGIPFSGANVLTFGAGSRLTVL.

V gene TRBV9 combines with J gene TRBJ2-3; 7 bases agree with TRBD2. Looked up from germline, CDR1 is SGDLS and CDR2 is YYNGEE. The CDR3 sequence is 16 residues long. With 0 bases clipped from V and 6 bases from J, the junction kept 10 bases outside the gene matches. The CDR3 nucleotides are TGTGCCAGCAGCGTAGCTACCGGGAGGCCCCCCGATACGCAGTATTTT. This gives the protein CASSVATGRPPDTQYF. Combining the CDR3 with reference TRBV9 and TRBJ2-3 gives the whole variable domain DSGVTQTPKHLITATGQRVTLRCSPRSGDLSVYWYQQSLDQGLQFLIQYYNGEERAKGNILERFSAQQFPDLHSELNLSSLELGDSALYFCASSVATGRPPDTQYFGPGTRLTVL.

This clone was detected ten times or more. DNA of the CDR3: TGTGCCAGCAGCTTTACGCTACTTGGCGAAAAACTGTTTTTT. Translation: CASSFTLLGEKLFF. The chain couples TRBV11-3 to TRBJ1-4, with unresolved D. Germline values: CDR1 SGHNT, CDR2 YENEEA. The CDR3 contains 14 residues. V lost 3 bases, J lost 8 bases, and 13 bases lay in between.

This clone was picked up a small number of times. J is TRBJ2-2 and V is TRBV10-3, with 11 bases matching TRBD2. The CDR3 runs 21 residues. Trimming removed 3 bases from V and 1 base from J; junction bases left unmatched: 16. The germline CDR1 and CDR2 sequences are ENHRY and SYGVKD. The CDR3 DNA is TGTGCCATCAGTGATCCCCTCTTAGCGGGAGGGCCGACGGAGAACACCGGGGAGCTGTTTTTT. As protein: CAISDPLLAGGPTENTGELFF.

The chain employs TRBV12-5 and TRBJ2-1, with 8 bases that match TRBD2. There are 16 residues in the CDR3. From germline, CDR1 is LGHNT and CDR2 FRNRAP. The CDR3 here is CASSDWVAGSYNEQFF. The CDR3 DNA reads as TGTGCCAGCTCCGACTGGGTAGCGGGGTCCTACAATGAGCAGTTCTTC.

There are a few counts of this clone. The chain links TRBV6-8 to TRBJ1-2; D may be TRBD1 (5 bases). The CDR3 runs 15 residues. V lost 1 base, J lost 2 bases, and 11 bases lay in between. Germline CDR1 and CDR2: MNHGY and SAAAGT. The CDR3 loop is CASSYWGNENYGYTF. The CDR3 nucleotides are TGTGCCAGCAGTTACTGGGGGAACGAGAACTATGGCTACACCTTC.